This is a list of T cell receptor beta chains from one sample in a study of blood T cell repertoires in COVID-19. Profiling relied on immunoSEQ multiplex PCR, and the TCRdb table lists in-frame clones only, not all of them. The table shows under 200,000 clones, with more than 70% occurring only once. The sample taken for sequencing was PBMCs or T cells enriched from blood (not recorded which). The receptors shown here come from a woman aged 18-29 years who had recovered from COVID-19. Both conserved end residues are part of each CDR3. The order of the fields is CDR3 protein, CDR3 DNA, CDR3 length, J gene, clone size, V gene, D gene. A D gene is named only where the DNA matches it firmly. A clone size is listed for some rows: how often the clone was seen (once, few, many), or a class if it is expanded.

CDR3aa: CATSREESGELFF
CDR3nt: TGTGCCACCAGCAGAGAAGAGTCCGGGGAGCTGTTTTTT
len: 13
j_gene: TRBJ2-2
abundance: .
v_gene: TRBV15
d_gene: .

CDR3aa: CASSISTAKETQYF
CDR3nt: TGTGCCAGTAGTATTTCGACAGCGAAAGAGACCCAGTACTTC
len: 14
j_gene: TRBJ2-5
abundance: .
v_gene: TRBV19
d_gene: .

CDR3aa: CATLPAGTSPGELFF
CDR3nt: TGTGCCACCTTACCCGCCGGGACTAGCCCCGGGGAGCTGTTTTTT
len: 15
j_gene: TRBJ2-2
abundance: few
v_gene: TRBV7-9
d_gene: TRBD2

CDR3aa: CASSPPAGIKEKLFF
CDR3nt: TGTGCCAGCTCACCACCGGCGGGGATTAAGGAAAAACTGTTTTTT
len: 15
j_gene: TRBJ1-4
abundance: .
v_gene: TRBV18
d_gene: .

CDR3aa: CASSRAAGTEAFF
CDR3nt: TGCGCCAGCAGCCGTGCAGCGGGGACTGAAGCTTTCTTT
len: 13
j_gene: TRBJ1-1
abundance: .
v_gene: TRBV4-1
d_gene: .

CDR3aa: CASSFGSSYNEQFF
CDR3nt: TGCGCCAGCAGCTTTGGGAGCTCCTACAATGAGCAGTTCTTC
len: 14
j_gene: TRBJ2-1
abundance: once
v_gene: TRBV5-1
d_gene: .

CDR3aa: CATSDRDRDPAFF
CDR3nt: TGTGCCACCAGTGACCGGGACAGGGACCCAGCTTTCTTT
len: 13
j_gene: TRBJ1-1
abundance: .
v_gene: TRBV24-1
d_gene: TRBD1

CDR3aa: CASSQKQGVKAEAFF
CDR3nt: TGCGCCAGCAGCCAGAAACAGGGGGTGAAGGCTGAAGCTTTCTTT
len: 15
j_gene: TRBJ1-1
abundance: .
v_gene: TRBV4-1
d_gene: TRBD1

CDR3aa: CASVRAGRETQYF
CDR3nt: TGTGCCAGCGTAAGGGCGGGCAGGGAGACCCAGTACTTC
len: 13
j_gene: TRBJ2-5
abundance: .
v_gene: TRBV6-5
d_gene: .

CDR3aa: CASRAGQGGIQYF
CDR3nt: TGTGCCAGCAGGGCCGGACAGGGAGGCATTCAGTACTTC
len: 13
j_gene: TRBJ2-4
abundance: .
v_gene: TRBV6-5
d_gene: TRBD1

CDR3aa: CASRETSGGSDTQYF
CDR3nt: TGTGCCAGCAGAGAGACTAGCGGGGGTTCAGATACGCAGTATTTT
len: 15
j_gene: TRBJ2-3
abundance: .
v_gene: TRBV3-1/TRBV3-2
d_gene: TRBD2

CDR3aa: CASKIGVLNEKLFF
CDR3nt: TGTGCCAGTAAAATCGGGGTCCTTAATGAAAAACTGTTTTTT
len: 14
j_gene: TRBJ1-4
abundance: .
v_gene: TRBV2
d_gene: .

CDR3aa: CASSGLGTGGADYGYTF
CDR3nt: TGTGCCAGCAGTGGGCTAGGGACAGGGGGCGCGGACTATGGCTACACCTTC
len: 17
j_gene: TRBJ1-2
abundance: .
v_gene: TRBV6-1
d_gene: TRBD1

CDR3aa: CASGRQGGPGELFF
CDR3nt: TGTGCCAGCGGGAGGCAGGGGGGCCCAGGGGAGCTGTTTTTT
len: 14
j_gene: TRBJ2-2
abundance: .
v_gene: TRBV6-5
d_gene: .

CDR3aa: CASSSRRDNTNSPLHF
CDR3nt: TGTGCCAGCAGCTCCCGCCGGGACAATACGAATTCACCCCTCCACTTT
len: 16
j_gene: TRBJ1-6
abundance: .
v_gene: TRBV7-9
d_gene: .

CDR3aa: CASSQDLGYEQFF
CDR3nt: TGCGCCAGCAGCCAAGATCTGGGCTATGAGCAGTTCTTC
len: 13
j_gene: TRBJ2-1
abundance: .
v_gene: TRBV4-1
d_gene: .

CDR3aa: CASSYLQGGGYTF
CDR3nt: TGTGCCAGCAGTTACTTACAGGGCGGTGGCTACACCTTC
len: 13
j_gene: TRBJ1-2
abundance: .
v_gene: TRBV6-2/TRBV6-3
d_gene: .

CDR3aa: CSVEWAGGQDYGYTF
CDR3nt: TGCAGCGTTGAATGGGCCGGTGGACAGGACTATGGCTACACCTTC
len: 15
j_gene: TRBJ1-2
abundance: .
v_gene: TRBV29-1
d_gene: TRBD1

CDR3aa: CASSSGRGDGNQPQHF
CDR3nt: TGCGCCAGCAGCTCAGGGCGCGGTGATGGCAATCAGCCCCAGCATTTT
len: 16
j_gene: TRBJ1-5
abundance: .
v_gene: TRBV4-1
d_gene: .

CDR3aa: CASTRGGQAGYTF
CDR3nt: TGTGCCAGCACCCGGGGTGGGCAGGCAGGCTACACCTTC
len: 13
j_gene: TRBJ1-2
abundance: .
v_gene: TRBV28
d_gene: .

CDR3aa: CATGAGEYTGELFF
CDR3nt: TGTGCCACCGGGGCGGGGGAATACACCGGGGAGCTGTTTTTT
len: 14
j_gene: TRBJ2-2
abundance: .
v_gene: TRBV24-1
d_gene: TRBD2

CDR3aa: CASSLPDNEQFF
CDR3nt: TGTGCCAGCAGTTTGCCGGACAATGAGCAGTTCTTC
len: 12
j_gene: TRBJ2-1
abundance: few
v_gene: TRBV27
d_gene: .

CDR3aa: CASSAKPTGLGSNQPQHF
CDR3nt: TGTGCCAGTAGTGCAAAACCGACAGGGTTAGGGAGCAATCAGCCCCAGCATTTT
len: 18
j_gene: TRBJ1-5
abundance: .
v_gene: TRBV19
d_gene: TRBD1

CDR3aa: CAWSRLAGLDEQFF
CDR3nt: TGTGCCTGGAGTAGACTAGCGGGGTTAGATGAGCAGTTCTTC
len: 14
j_gene: TRBJ2-1
abundance: .
v_gene: TRBV30
d_gene: TRBD2

CDR3aa: CASSSRRRADQPQHF
CDR3nt: TGTGCCAGCAGCTCCCGACGCAGGGCGGATCAGCCCCAGCATTTT
len: 15
j_gene: TRBJ1-5
abundance: .
v_gene: TRBV28
d_gene: .

CDR3aa: CASSAPDRELPRYEQYF
CDR3nt: TGTGCCAGTAGTGCTCCCGACAGGGAGCTACCGAGATACGAGCAGTACTTC
len: 17
j_gene: TRBJ2-7
abundance: .
v_gene: TRBV19
d_gene: TRBD1

CDR3aa: CASSQVGVGTEAFF
CDR3nt: TGTGCCAGCAGCCAAGTAGGGGTGGGGACTGAAGCTTTCTTT
len: 14
j_gene: TRBJ1-1
abundance: .
v_gene: TRBV3-1/TRBV3-2
d_gene: .

CDR3aa: CASSLQGAGGNTIYF
CDR3nt: TGTGCCAGCAGCTTACAGGGGGCAGGAGGAAACACCATATATTTT
len: 15
j_gene: TRBJ1-3
abundance: .
v_gene: TRBV7-2
d_gene: TRBD1

CDR3aa: CAWSRGATNEKLFF
CDR3nt: TGTGCCTGGAGTCGGGGTGCAACTAATGAAAAACTGTTTTTT
len: 14
j_gene: TRBJ1-4
abundance: once
v_gene: TRBV30
d_gene: .